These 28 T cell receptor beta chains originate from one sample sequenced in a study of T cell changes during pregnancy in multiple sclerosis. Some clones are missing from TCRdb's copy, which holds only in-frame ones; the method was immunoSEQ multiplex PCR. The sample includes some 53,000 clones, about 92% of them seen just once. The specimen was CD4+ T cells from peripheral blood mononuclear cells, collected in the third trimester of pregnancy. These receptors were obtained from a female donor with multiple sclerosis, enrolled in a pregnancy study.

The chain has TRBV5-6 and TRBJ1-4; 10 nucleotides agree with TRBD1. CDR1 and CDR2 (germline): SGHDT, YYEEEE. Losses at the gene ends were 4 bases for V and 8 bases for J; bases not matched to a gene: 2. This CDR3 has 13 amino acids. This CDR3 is CASSPDRGEKLFF. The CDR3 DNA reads TGTGCCAGCAGCCCGGACAGGGGGGAAAAACTGTTTTTT.

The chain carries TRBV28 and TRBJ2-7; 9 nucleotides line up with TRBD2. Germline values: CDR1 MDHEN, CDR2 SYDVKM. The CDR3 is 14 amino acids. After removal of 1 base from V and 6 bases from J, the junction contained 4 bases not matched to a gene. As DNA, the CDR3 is TGTGCCAGCAGTTTATTAGCGGGAGAAGTCGAGCAGTACTTC. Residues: CASSLLAGEVEQYF.

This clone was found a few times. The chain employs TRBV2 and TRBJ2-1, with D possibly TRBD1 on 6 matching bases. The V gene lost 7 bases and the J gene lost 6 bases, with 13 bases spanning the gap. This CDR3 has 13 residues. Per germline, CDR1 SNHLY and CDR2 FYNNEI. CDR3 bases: TGTGCCAGCACTCAACAGGGCGTCAATGAGCAGTTCTTC. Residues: CASTQQGVNEQFF.

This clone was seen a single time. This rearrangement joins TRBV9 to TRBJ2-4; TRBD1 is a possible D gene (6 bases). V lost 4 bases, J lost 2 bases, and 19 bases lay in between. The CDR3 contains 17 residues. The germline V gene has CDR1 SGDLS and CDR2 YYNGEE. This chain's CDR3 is CASSRSPQGPPKNIQYF. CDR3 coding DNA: TGTGCCAGCAGCCGGAGCCCTCAGGGGCCGCCCAAAAACATTCAGTACTTC.

The CDR3 loop is CASSLGHSTDTQYF. CDR3 DNA: TGCGCCAGCAGCTTGGGACATAGCACAGATACGCAGTATTTT. V usage is TRBV5-1 and J usage is TRBJ2-3; unclear D gene. Germline values: CDR1 SGHRS, CDR2 YFSETQ. The CDR3 totals 14 residues. Trimming took off 0 bases at V and 0 bases at J, with 5 bases between the two ends.

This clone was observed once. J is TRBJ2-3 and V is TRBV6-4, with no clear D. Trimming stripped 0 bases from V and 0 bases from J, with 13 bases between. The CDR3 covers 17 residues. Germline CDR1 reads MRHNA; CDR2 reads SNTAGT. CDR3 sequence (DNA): TGTGCCAGCAGTGACTCAGGTGGCGGAACTAGCACAGATACGCAGTATTTT. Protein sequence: CASSDSGGGTSTDTQYF.

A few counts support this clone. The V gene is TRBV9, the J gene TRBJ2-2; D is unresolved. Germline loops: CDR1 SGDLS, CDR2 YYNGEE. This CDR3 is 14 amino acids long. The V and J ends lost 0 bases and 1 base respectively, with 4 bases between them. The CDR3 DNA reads TGTGCCAGCAGCGTAGTACAGAACACCGGGGAGCTGTTTTTT. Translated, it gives CASSVVQNTGELFF. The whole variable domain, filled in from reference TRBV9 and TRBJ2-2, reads DSGVTQTPKHLITATGQRVTLRCSPRSGDLSVYWYQQSLDQGLQFLIQYYNGEERAKGNILERFSAQQFPDLHSELNLSSLELGDSALYFCASSVVQNTGELFFGEGSRLTVL.

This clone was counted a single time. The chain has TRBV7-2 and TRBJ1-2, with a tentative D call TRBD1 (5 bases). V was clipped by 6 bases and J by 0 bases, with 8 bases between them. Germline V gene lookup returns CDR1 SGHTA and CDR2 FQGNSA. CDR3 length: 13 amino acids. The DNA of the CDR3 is TGTGCCAGCAGGGGGGGGGCTAACTATGGCTACACCTTC. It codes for CASRGGANYGYTF. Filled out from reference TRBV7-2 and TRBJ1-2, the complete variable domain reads GAGVSQSPSNKVTEKGKDVELRCDPISGHTALYWYRQSLGQGLEFLIYFQGNSAPDKSGLPSDRFSAERTGGSVSTLTIQRTQQEDSAVYLCASRGGANYGYTFGSGTRLTVV.

The CDR3 spells CASTQDWGYTF. The DNA of the CDR3 is TGTGCCAGCACCCAGGACTGGGGCTACACCTTC. The chain recombines TRBV6-1 with TRBJ1-2; no reliable D call. The CDR3 contains 11 residues. Trimming stripped 7 bases from V and 8 bases from J, with 11 bases between. The germline gives CDR1 MNHNS, CDR2 SASEGT.

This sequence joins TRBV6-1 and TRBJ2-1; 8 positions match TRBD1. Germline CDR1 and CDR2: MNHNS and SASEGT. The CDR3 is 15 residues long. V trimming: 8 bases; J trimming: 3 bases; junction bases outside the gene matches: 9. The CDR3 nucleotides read TGTGCCAGCGTGGCTGACAGGGGCCTCTACAATGAGCAGTTCTTC. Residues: CASVADRGLYNEQFF.

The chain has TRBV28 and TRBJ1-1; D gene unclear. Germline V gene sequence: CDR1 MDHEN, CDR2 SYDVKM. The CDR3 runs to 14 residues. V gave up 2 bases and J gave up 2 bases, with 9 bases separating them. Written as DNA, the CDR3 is TGTGCCAGCAGTTTAGTGGGCAGAAACACTGAAGCTTTCTTT. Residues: CASSLVGRNTEAFF.

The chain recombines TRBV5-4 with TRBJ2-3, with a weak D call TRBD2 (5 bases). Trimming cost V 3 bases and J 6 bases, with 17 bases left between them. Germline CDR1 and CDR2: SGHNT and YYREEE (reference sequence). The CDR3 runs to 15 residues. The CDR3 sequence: CASSSFSGNRDTQYF. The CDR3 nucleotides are TGTGCCAGCAGCTCCTTTTCGGGGAATAGGGATACGCAGTATTTT.

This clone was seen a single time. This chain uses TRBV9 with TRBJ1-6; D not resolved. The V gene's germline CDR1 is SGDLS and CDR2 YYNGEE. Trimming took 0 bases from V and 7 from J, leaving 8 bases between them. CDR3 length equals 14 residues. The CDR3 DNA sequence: TGTGCCAGCAGCGTAGGTCCGTTGAATTCACCCCTCCACTTT. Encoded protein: CASSVGPLNSPLHF.

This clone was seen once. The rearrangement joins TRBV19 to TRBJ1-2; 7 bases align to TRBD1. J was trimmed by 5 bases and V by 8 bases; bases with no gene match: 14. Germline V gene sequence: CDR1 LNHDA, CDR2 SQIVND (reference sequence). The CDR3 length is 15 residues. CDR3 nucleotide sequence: TGTGCCAGTTCGGAGAAGGGGGGACAGTTTTATGGCTACACCTTC. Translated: CASSEKGGQFYGYTF.

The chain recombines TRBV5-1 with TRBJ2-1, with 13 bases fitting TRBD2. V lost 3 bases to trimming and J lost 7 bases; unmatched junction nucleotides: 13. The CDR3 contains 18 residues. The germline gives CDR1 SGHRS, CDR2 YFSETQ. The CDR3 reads CASSSSLLAGGTSNEQFF. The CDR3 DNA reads TGCGCCAGCAGCTCTTCCCTACTAGCGGGGGGGACGTCAAATGAGCAGTTCTTC.

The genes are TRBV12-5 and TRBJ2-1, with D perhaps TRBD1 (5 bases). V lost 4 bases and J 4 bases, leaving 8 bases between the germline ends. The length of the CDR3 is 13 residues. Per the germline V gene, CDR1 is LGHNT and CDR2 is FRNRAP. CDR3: CASGSREYNEQFF. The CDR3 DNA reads TGTGCTAGTGGTTCCAGGGAATACAATGAGCAGTTCTTC.

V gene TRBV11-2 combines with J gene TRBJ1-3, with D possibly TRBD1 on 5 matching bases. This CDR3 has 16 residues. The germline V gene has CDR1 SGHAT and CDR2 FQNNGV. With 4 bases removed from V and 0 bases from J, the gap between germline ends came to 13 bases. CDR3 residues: CASSSNRTSSGNTIYF. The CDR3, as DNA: TGTGCCAGCAGCTCCAACAGGACATCCTCTGGAAACACCATATATTTT. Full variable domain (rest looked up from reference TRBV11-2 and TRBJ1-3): EAGVAQSPRYKIIEKRQSVAFWCNPISGHATLYWYQQILGQGPKLLIQFQNNGVVDDSQLPKDRFSAERLKGVDSTLKIQPAKLEDSAVYLCASSSNRTSSGNTIYFGEGSWLTVV.

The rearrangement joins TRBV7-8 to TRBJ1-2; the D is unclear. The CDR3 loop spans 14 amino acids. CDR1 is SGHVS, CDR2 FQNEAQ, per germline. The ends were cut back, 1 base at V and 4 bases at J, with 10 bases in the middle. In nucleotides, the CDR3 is TGTGCCAGCAGCTTAGAAGCGCCAGCCTATGGCTACACCTTC. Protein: CASSLEAPAYGYTF.

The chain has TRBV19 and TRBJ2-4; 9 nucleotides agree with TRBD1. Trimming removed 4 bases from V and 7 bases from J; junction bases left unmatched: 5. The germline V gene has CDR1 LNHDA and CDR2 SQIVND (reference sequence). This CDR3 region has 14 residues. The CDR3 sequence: CASSTDRGSNIQYF. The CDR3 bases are TGTGCCAGTAGTACAGACAGGGGGAGCAACATTCAGTACTTC. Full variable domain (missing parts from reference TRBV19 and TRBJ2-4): DGGITQSPKYLFRKEGQNVTLSCEQNLNHDAMYWYRQDPGQGLRLIYYSQIVNDFQKGDIAEGYSVSREKKESFPLTVTSAQKNPTAFYLCASSTDRGSNIQYFGAGTRLSVL.

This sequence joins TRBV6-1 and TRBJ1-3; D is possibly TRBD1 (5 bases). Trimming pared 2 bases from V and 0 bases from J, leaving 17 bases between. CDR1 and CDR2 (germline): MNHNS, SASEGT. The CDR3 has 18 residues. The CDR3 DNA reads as TGTGCCAGCAGTGAATTTGGGGGGGAGGGTACCTCTGGAAACACCATATATTTT. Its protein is CASSEFGGEGTSGNTIYF.

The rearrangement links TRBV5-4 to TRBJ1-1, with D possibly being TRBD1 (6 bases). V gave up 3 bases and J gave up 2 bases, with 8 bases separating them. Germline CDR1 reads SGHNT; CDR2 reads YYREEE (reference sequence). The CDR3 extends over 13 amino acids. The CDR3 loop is CASSSQGNTEAFF. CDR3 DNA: TGTGCCAGCAGCTCACAGGGAAACACTGAAGCTTTCTTT.

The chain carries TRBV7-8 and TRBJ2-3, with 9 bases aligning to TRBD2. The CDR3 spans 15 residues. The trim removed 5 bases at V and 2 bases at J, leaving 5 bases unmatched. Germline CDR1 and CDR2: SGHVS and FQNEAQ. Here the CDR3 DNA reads TGTGCCAGCAGCCTACTAGCGGGCCTCACAGATACGCAGTATTTT. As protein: CASSLLAGLTDTQYF.

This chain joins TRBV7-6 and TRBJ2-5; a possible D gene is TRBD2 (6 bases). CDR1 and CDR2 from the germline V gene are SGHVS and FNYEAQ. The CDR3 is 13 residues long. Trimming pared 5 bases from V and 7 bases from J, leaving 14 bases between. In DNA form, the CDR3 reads TGTGCCAGCAGCGCAGGGACTCCCGGGACCCAGTACTTC. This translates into CASSAGTPGTQYF.

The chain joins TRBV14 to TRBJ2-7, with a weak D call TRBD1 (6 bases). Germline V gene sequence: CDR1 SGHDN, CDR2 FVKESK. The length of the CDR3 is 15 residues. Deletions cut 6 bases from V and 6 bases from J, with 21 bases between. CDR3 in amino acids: CASRKRGSPTSEQYF. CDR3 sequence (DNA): TGTGCCAGCAGAAAAAGGGGGTCCCCCACCTCCGAGCAGTACTTC.

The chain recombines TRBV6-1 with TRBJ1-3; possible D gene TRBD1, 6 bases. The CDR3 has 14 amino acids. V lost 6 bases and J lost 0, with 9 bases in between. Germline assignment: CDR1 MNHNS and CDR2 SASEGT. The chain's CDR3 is CASRGHSSGNTIYF. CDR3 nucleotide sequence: TGTGCCAGCAGGGGACATAGCTCTGGAAACACCATATATTTT.

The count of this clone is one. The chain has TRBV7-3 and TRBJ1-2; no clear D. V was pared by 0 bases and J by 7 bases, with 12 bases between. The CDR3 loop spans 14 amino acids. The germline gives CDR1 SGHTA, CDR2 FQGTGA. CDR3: CASSLTLTSGGYTF. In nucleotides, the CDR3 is TGTGCCAGCAGCTTAACGCTAACGTCCGGTGGCTACACCTTC.

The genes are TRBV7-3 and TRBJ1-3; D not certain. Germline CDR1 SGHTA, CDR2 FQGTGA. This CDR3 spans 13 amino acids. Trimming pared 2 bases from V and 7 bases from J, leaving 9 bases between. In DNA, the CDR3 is TGTGCCAGCAGCTTAGGCCCCGGGAACACCATATATTTT. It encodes CASSLGPGNTIYF.

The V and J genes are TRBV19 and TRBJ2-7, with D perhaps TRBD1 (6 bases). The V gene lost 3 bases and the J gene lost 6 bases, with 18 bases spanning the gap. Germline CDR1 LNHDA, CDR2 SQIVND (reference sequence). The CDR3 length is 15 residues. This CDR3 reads CASSIYGDKSLEQYF. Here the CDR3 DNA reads TGTGCCAGTAGTATCTACGGGGACAAATCCCTCGAGCAGTACTTC.